This T cell receptor beta chain was recorded in a study of cytomegalovirus exposure and HLA in healthy donors (dated by TCRdb to the late 2010s). Background for the entire study: An earlier analysis of several hundred of the donors reported approximately 300 Gb of sequence data and 117 million unique TCR beta sequences obtained from about 180 million T cells. An early release that covered about 600 HLA-typed donors contained around 330 gigabases of sequencing data and 80 million or so unique TCR sequences. The genetic ancestry cluster associated with self-reported Caucasian donors included 80% to 90% of the roughly 400 genotyped donors. The study aimed to test whether signatures of past pathogen exposure could be identified by cataloging public T cell receptors. The study used immunosequencing to profile the T cell repertoires of several hundred subjects and linked those repertoires to cytomegalovirus serostatus. A separate validation cohort of about 110 different subjects was used in addition to the 666-subject first cohort. To predict cytomegalovirus infection status, the study combined high-throughput TCR immunosequencing, statistical association of individual TCRs with disease status, and machine learning. A later analysis re-analyzed previously published TCR beta repertoires from approximately 670 donors and added high-resolution HLA genotyping to study TCR occurrence patterns. In the later analysis, no new phenotypic data were used to find candidate immune exposures; instead, reliance was placed on TCR beta sequences and their occurrence across donors. An earlier analysis of some 600 of the donors applied high-throughput TCR beta sequencing to assess whether each TCR beta V gene segment acted as functional or pseudogenic. Donor age, sex, ethnicity and CMV serostatus were collected together with the repertoire data. In a later genetic analysis, genome-wide SNP genotypes for about 65% of the roughly 670 donors were used, and that subset was treated as a discovery cohort. All discovery cohort repertoires had been generated on a single sequencing platform. Both class I and class II loci were covered by HLA typing, at four-digit resolution. Typing coverage varied by locus: about 620-640 donors for A, B, C, DRB1 and DQB1; around 560 for DQA1; around 610 for DPA1; around 450 for DPB1. About five DR-DQ haplotypes were handled as single units for association and clustering because linkage in the cohort was strong. On average, 235,054 unique TCR beta nucleotide sequences were sequenced per donor among a few hundred genotyped donors of the cohort, with 15% to 20% of those sequences being non-productive.

Findings and caveats that apply to the study as a whole: HLA typing was unavailable for some donors at each locus, so association tests used only the typed subset. In a later analysis, HLA-associated TCR beta chains showed more clonal expansion and lower generation probabilities than non-associated chains that were equally common. In both the original and validation cohorts, the classifier was reported to diagnose cytomegalovirus status with high specificity and sensitivity. Linkage disequilibrium might explain the correlated functional status among segregating V segments, but an unknown experimental factor could not be excluded. Roughly uniform sequencing depth across donors was assumed in presence/absence analyses, although this assumption may not hold. The cohort was sequenced for TCR beta chains only, and without alpha or paired-chain data the features that could be detected were limited. In an earlier analysis of under 600 of the donors, most TCR beta V segments were observed in productive rearrangements about 90% or about 30% of the time, broadly matching IMGT annotations. The authors suggested that the approach could potentially be extended to other disease states and immunological phenotypes. In a later analysis, TCR association rates were found to vary across HLA loci, with the most associated TCRs seen for DRB1 alleles and the fewest for HLA-C alleles. At a false discovery rate of 0.05, a later analysis linked around 15,000 TCR beta sequences to specific HLA alleles. The study listed over 150 TCR beta chains as associated with cytomegalovirus. Most CMV-associated TCR beta chains appeared to be HLA-restricted in a later analysis, and the HLA associations seemed to be driven largely by CMV exposure. A later genetic analysis reported fewer N-insertions in productive TCRs among donors in an Asian-associated ancestry cluster than the roughly 720-donor mean. In vitro tests confirmed that a few of the cytomegalovirus-associated TCR beta chains recognize cytomegalovirus antigens. Across donors, most TCR sequences were observed very rarely, whereas some public TCRs were present in many individuals. An association between a missense DCLRE1C variant and V-gene and J-gene trimming of TCR beta chains was found in a later genetic analysis and replicated in an independent cohort. The earlier analysis of about 600 of the donors excluded some 15 rarely observed V segments, including chromosome 9 orphons, because counts were too low. In a later analysis, several top co-occurrence clusters were reported to appear linked to parvovirus B19, influenza, CMV and Epstein-Barr virus. Immune exposure information for the cohort was limited to CMV serostatus. Assigning TCR associations to individual alleles was difficult when HLA alleles, especially DR and DQ, strongly co-occurred. A further reported finding was that TCR beta sequences accurately predicted the HLA-A and HLA-B alleles for most subjects in the first cohort. A group of highly shared sequence variants was considered likely to be a technical artifact of the sequencing pipeline.

This clone turned up a few times. Its recognized antigen is unknown. Qualities for individual bases were not recorded, and no much larger clone is one base off. The method behind the library was the immunoSEQ multiplex PCR assay. For the multiplex PCR, a mixture combining 60 forward primers for TCR Vbeta segments and 13 reverse primers for TCR Jbeta segments was used. Amplification of the CDR3 region of rearranged TCR beta genes was performed with a multiplex PCR assay on genomic DNA. On the Illumina HiSeq System, the amplified TCR beta libraries were sequenced as 87-base-pair reads. Regarding the original processing steps: A later analysis tallied about 77 million unique TCR beta chains across the roughly 610 repertoires, and roughly 11 million of those chains were shared by two or more donors. To remove PCR and sequencing errors, raw reads were error-corrected and collapsed into unique sequences using a nearest-neighbor algorithm that merged closely related sequences. CDR3 sequences were aligned to IMGT reference sequences to assign V, D and J gene segments. For a sequence to be retained, a match of at least six nucleotides was required to both a V gene segment and a J gene segment. Rearrangements were classified as productive when the CDR3 lacked stop codons and remained in frame with V and J, and all other rearrangements were classified as non-productive. CDR3 was defined by IMGT convention, running from the second conserved V-encoded cysteine to the conserved J-encoded phenylalanine. The earlier analysis of some 540 of the donors excluded any sequence lacking an unambiguous match to a single V gene segment. An earlier analysis of 500 to 600 of the donors classified V segments as functional when productive rearrangements were above 56.7% and as segregating when the standard deviation between donors was above 5%. To diagnose cytomegalovirus status from the catalog of TCR beta chain sequences, a statistical classification framework was built. V and J gene assignment, in a later analysis, came from comparing TCR nucleotide sequences with IMGT/GENE-DB human TR gene sequences. A later analysis assigned CDR3 sequences and most-parsimonious VDJ recombination scenarios with the TCRdist pipeline. In a later analysis, each TCR beta chain was defined by its CDR3 amino acid sequence together with its V-gene family, and reads lacking a unique V-gene family were excluded. A later analysis removed 592 highly shared, low-generation-probability nucleotide sequences to deal with suspected cross-contamination and a sequencing artifact. For each public chain, a later analysis derived a clonal expansion index from normalized ranks of inferred template counts within each repertoire. In a later analysis, generation probabilities were computed with a VDJ recombination model fitted to out-of-frame rearrangements, and the resulting probabilities were checked against IGoR. In a later analysis, TCR-TCR, TCR-HLA and TCR-CMV co-occurrence was scored with hypergeometric tests, and a repertoire-size bias correction was applied to TCR pairs. In a later analysis, false discovery rates were estimated by permuting HLA or CMV assignments 20 times. A later analysis grouped co-occurring TCRs with DBSCAN, adding TCRdist sequence similarity when clustering within HLA-allele-positive subsets. Co-occurrence clustering excluded repertoires with fewer than 30,000 or more than 120,000 public chains, plus five with anomalous nucleotide sharing. TCRdb took this table from immuneACCESS and kept in-frame rearrangements with V and J called. Such tables lack part of the clones; where checked against another copy, unresolved V genes explain under half of the gap, and the rest is unexplained. V and J calls and clone size are copied from that table; D and trimming were computed from the DNA. This sample holds approximately 160,000 clones; around 77% were observed only once. The biggest ten clones account for 0.95% to 1.1% of the sample.

In total, 500 to 700 healthy bone marrow donors made up the cohort. Cohort members were all nominally healthy when sampled, although unrecorded immune exposures were likely present. The donor tested CMV seronegative and was one of the 352 seronegative cohort members. A peripheral blood sample was collected from each donor, and TCR beta sequencing was performed on peripheral blood mononuclear cells. Genomic DNA extraction from the blood cell samples was performed with the Qiagen DNeasy Blood Extraction Kit. The sequence came from a woman aged 40 to 50 in good health and CMV-seronegative. Sequencing input: PBMCs.

In nucleotide form, the sequence is TGTGCCACCTTGGGGAGGAGTAACGCAGATACGCAGTATTTT. It specifies CATLGRSNADTQYF. The rearranged chain carries TRBV27 and TRBJ2-3, and the D gene may be TRBD2, 6 bases matching. V is cut by 10 bases and J by 4 bases, and the space between the germline ends is 18 bases. The CDR3 goes from the cysteine to the phenylalanine over 14 residues. Only CDR3 DNA remains: 42 bases, in frame from the first base. Reading the germline V gene (reference sequence) gives CDR1 MNHEY and CDR2 SMNVEV.